A single sample gave rise to the 26 T cell receptor beta chains below, sequenced in a study of identical twins. From the 5' RACE reads, TCRdb called clonotypes with MiXCR, one entry per CDR3 protein. The repertoire holds about 200,000 distinct CDR3 sequences, with approximately 16% as singletons. The sample was also linked to a second study, of T cells expressing NK-cell markers.

Source material: CD8+ T cells sorted from blood. These receptors were collected from a woman between 18 and 30 years old in good health.

This clonotype was detected only a few times. This chain uses TRBV15 with TRBJ2-1, with 8 bases identical to TRBD1. V shed 5 bases, J shed 7 bases, and the junction held 10 bases outside the gene matches. Germline assignment: CDR1 LNHNV and CDR2 YYDKDF (reference sequence). CDR3 size: 15 residues. The CDR3 coding sequence is TGTGCCACCAGCTACGACAGGGGAAGGGATAATGAGCAGTTCTTC. Translated: CATSYDRGRDNEQFF.

This clonotype has at least ten counts. This rearrangement joins TRBV4-3 to TRBJ2-4; 7 bases match TRBD1. With 0 bases clipped from V and 6 bases from J, the junction kept 5 bases outside the gene matches. In germline, CDR1 is LGHNA, CDR2 YSLEER. The CDR3 is 15 amino acids. CDR3 protein: CASSQDDRAVNIQYF. The DNA of the CDR3 is TGCGCCAGCAGCCAAGATGACAGGGCAGTAAACATTCAGTACTTC.

There are a few counts of this clonotype. The chain links TRBV29-1 to TRBJ2-7; 11 nucleotides match TRBD1. Germline assignment: CDR1 SQVTM and CDR2 ANQGSEA. This CDR3 is 15 amino acids long. V lost 6 bases to trimming and J lost 3 bases; unmatched junction nucleotides: 10. CDR3 in amino acids: CSVVNAGTGGYEQYF. The DNA of the CDR3 is TGCAGCGTCGTGAATGCCGGGACAGGGGGCTACGAGCAGTACTTC.

This clonotype was seen only once. The chain joins TRBV20-1 to TRBJ2-7; 10 nucleotides line up with TRBD2. This CDR3 is built from 15 residues. The V gene's germline CDR1 is DFQATT and CDR2 SNEGSKA (reference sequence). Trimming at V came to 3 bases and at J to 6 bases, leaving 11 bases not matched to a gene. DNA for the CDR3: TGCAGTGCTAGTAAAAAGCGGGGGGGCCTGGGCGAGCAGTACTTC. It translates to CSASKKRGGLGEQYF.

V gene TRBV27 combines with J gene TRBJ2-1; maybe TRBD1 (6 bases). This CDR3 comprises 16 residues. Per germline, CDR1 MNHEY and CDR2 SMNVEV (reference sequence). Trimming cost V 5 bases and J 6 bases, with 20 bases left between them. The CDR3: CASSQLPDSSGNEQFF. In DNA, the CDR3 is TGTGCCAGCAGTCAACTTCCGGACAGTTCAGGCAATGAGCAGTTCTTC.

This clonotype has only a few counts. The chain couples TRBV10-3 to TRBJ1-1, with D maybe TRBD1 (5 bases). In germline, CDR1 is ENHRY, CDR2 SYGVKD. The CDR3 loop spans 17 amino acids. Trimming removed 7 bases from V and 1 base from J, with 22 bases in between. As DNA, the CDR3 is TGTGCCATCAAAGTCGAGGTGGGGGAAAGTGCGAACACTGAAGCTTTCTTT. It encodes CAIKVEVGESANTEAFF.

This clonotype was detected only a few times. This chain uses TRBV7-9 with TRBJ2-1; TRBD2 matches at 12 bases. Per the germline V gene, CDR1 is SEHNR and CDR2 is FQNEAQ (reference sequence). CDR3 length: 15 residues. Trimming at V came to 3 bases and at J to 7 bases, leaving 4 bases not matched to a gene. The CDR3 bases are TGTGCCAGCAGCTTTCCCGGACTAGCGGGAAATGAGCAGTTCTTC. Its protein is CASSFPGLAGNEQFF.

The V gene is TRBV13, the J gene TRBJ2-5; possibly TRBD1 for D (5 bases). CDR3 size: 15 residues. The ends were cut back, 4 bases at V and 7 bases at J, with 19 bases in the middle. Germline V gene data show CDR1 as PRHDT and CDR2 as FYEKMQ (reference sequence). The CDR3 sequence: CASSSSRDSKRTQYF. The CDR3 nucleotides are TGTGCCAGCAGCTCGTCCCGAGACAGCAAGAGGACCCAGTACTTC.

In this sample, this clonotype turned up many times. The chain is built from TRBV12-3 or TRBV12-4 and TRBJ2-1; D gene uncertain. The CDR3 sequence is 16 residues long. V dropped 3 bases and J dropped 5 bases, with 17 bases sitting between them. The CDR3 nucleotides read TGTGCCAGCAGTTTTTCCCCACGAACAAGGGACAATGAGCAGTTCTTC. This gives the protein CASSFSPRTRDNEQFF.

This clonotype was counted a few times. This sequence joins TRBV12-3 or TRBV12-4 and TRBJ2-7; D gene unclear. The CDR3 totals 12 residues. The ends were cut back, 3 bases at V and 3 bases at J, with 6 bases in the middle. In nucleotides, the CDR3 is TGTGCCAGCAGTTTTGTAGACTACGAGCAGTACTTC. The encoded protein is CASSFVDYEQYF.

This chain's CDR3 is CSARKSGNPYEQYF. DNA for the CDR3: TGCAGTGCTAGGAAGAGCGGGAACCCCTACGAGCAGTACTTC. V is TRBV20-1 and J is TRBJ2-7, with TRBD2 matching over 7 bases. J was trimmed by 2 bases and V by 3 bases; bases with no gene match: 7. This CDR3 is built from 14 residues. The V gene's germline CDR1 is DFQATT and CDR2 SNEGSKA (reference sequence).

The J gene is TRBJ2-3, the V gene TRBV27; D unclear. The length of the CDR3 is 10 residues. The germline V gene encodes CDR1 MNHEY and CDR2 SMNVEV (reference sequence). V shed 8 bases and J shed 6 bases, with 6 bases lying between them. CDR3 protein: CASRSDTQYF. As DNA, the CDR3 is TGTGCCAGCCGGTCGGATACGCAGTATTTT.

This clonotype appeared a few times. V and J are TRBV3-1 and TRBJ2-7; D is possibly TRBD2 (5 bases). Germline CDR1 LGHDT, CDR2 YNNKEL (reference sequence). The CDR3 has 18 amino acids. V lost 4 bases and J 2 bases, leaving 24 bases between the germline ends. The CDR3 protein is CASSPARGPYQRTYEQYF. In nucleotides, the CDR3 is TGTGCCAGCAGCCCAGCCCGCGGGCCGTACCAGAGGACCTACGAGCAGTACTTC.

V gene TRBV9 combines with J gene TRBJ2-1; 7 bases map to TRBD1. Germline lookup yields CDR1 SGDLS and CDR2 YYNGEE. V was clipped by 9 bases and J by 0 bases; unmatched bases: 0. This CDR3 is 12 amino acids long. The CDR3 region has the DNA TGTGCCACAGGGGGCTCCTACAATGAGCAGTTCTTC. It codes for CATGGSYNEQFF.

This chain uses TRBV7-9 with TRBJ2-3; 10 bases line up with TRBD2. CDR1 is SEHNR, CDR2 FQNEAQ, per germline (reference sequence). The junction had 9 bases not matched to a gene; V was cut back by 5 bases and J by 4 bases. This CDR3 spans 16 amino acids. As DNA, the CDR3 is TGTGCCAGCAGCGCCTTAACTAGCGGGGCGGCAGATACGCAGTATTTT. Translating gives CASSALTSGAADTQYF. Complete variable domain (other parts from reference TRBV7-9 and TRBJ2-3): DTGVSQNPRHKITKRGQNVTFRCDPISEHNRLYWYRQTLGQGPEFLTYFQNEAQLEKSRLLSDRFSAERPKGSFSTLEIQRTEQGDSAMYLCASSALTSGAADTQYFGPGTRLTVL.

A few counts support this clonotype. The rearrangement uses TRBV20-1 and TRBJ2-2, with D maybe TRBD2 (5 bases). V was cut by 0 bases and J by 0 bases, with 8 bases left in between. The CDR3 extends over 15 amino acids. Germline V gene data show CDR1 as DFQATT and CDR2 as SNEGSKA (reference sequence). The CDR3: CSARDGRTNTGELFF. Written as DNA, the CDR3 is TGCAGTGCTAGAGATGGGAGAACGAACACCGGGGAGCTGTTTTTT.

The CDR3 here is CASSSGDTYEQYF. The CDR3 nucleotides read TGCGCCAGCAGCTCAGGAGATACCTACGAGCAGTACTTC. This chain joins TRBV5-1 and TRBJ2-7; D is unclear. Germline-derived CDR1 and CDR2 are SGHRS and YFSETQ. V was trimmed by 3 bases and J by 2 bases, leaving 9 bases between them. The CDR3 sequence is 13 residues long.

In its sample, this clonotype was seen a few times. The rearrangement uses TRBV3-1 and TRBJ1-1; TRBD1 agrees at 7 bases. The CDR3 contains 13 residues. Trimming removed 4 bases from V and 6 bases from J; junction bases left unmatched: 5. Germline loops: CDR1 LGHDT, CDR2 YNNKEL (reference sequence). This chain's CDR3 is CASSPTGYPEAFF. Here the CDR3 DNA reads TGTGCCAGCAGCCCGACAGGGTACCCTGAAGCTTTCTTT.

As to this clonotype: It is unclear where the CDR3 begins or ends on the DNA, so no DNA is shown, and the CDR3 is as TCRdb lists it. V and J are TRBV21-1 and TRBJ2-1; TRBD2, as called in the table, went unchecked against the DNA. TRBV21-1 is given as a pseudogene. The CDR3 sequence runs 17 residues, both termini included. The chain's CDR3 is CASSKARWASGSDEQFF.

This clonotype was observed a handful of times. The rearrangement joins TRBV7-2 to TRBJ2-5; 7 bases fit TRBD2. This CDR3 has 14 residues. J was trimmed by 5 bases and V by 5 bases; bases with no gene match: 8. The germline CDR1 and CDR2 sequences are SGHTA and FQGNSA. CDR3 protein: CASSLGLVRETQYF. CDR3 sequence (DNA): TGTGCCAGCAGCCTTGGACTAGTGCGGGAGACCCAGTACTTC.

This rearrangement joins TRBV5-1 to TRBJ2-7; 9 nucleotides line up with TRBD2. The J segment lost 4 bases and the V segment lost 6 bases, leaving 11 bases of the junction unmatched. The CDR3 has 15 amino acids. Germline V gene data show CDR1 as SGHRS and CDR2 as YFSETQ. The CDR3: CASTPGGSGSYEQYF. The CDR3 DNA reads as TGCGCCAGCACCCCAGGGGGTAGCGGGAGTTACGAGCAGTACTTC.

J is TRBJ2-2 and V is TRBV27; the match to TRBD2 covers 11 bases. This CDR3 has 16 amino acids. Germline loops: CDR1 MNHEY, CDR2 SMNVEV (reference sequence). V was clipped by 1 base and J by 4 bases; unmatched bases: 2. For the CDR3, the DNA is TGTGCCAGCAGTTTATTAGCGGGAGGGCTCACCGGGGAGCTGTTTTTT. Protein product: CASSLLAGGLTGELFF.

V gene TRBV6-2 or TRBV6-3 combines with J gene TRBJ2-2; 7 nucleotides match TRBD2. Germline V CDR1 and CDR2: MNHEY, SVGEGT. This CDR3 comprises 16 residues. V lost 2 bases, J lost 4 bases, and 7 bases stayed unmatched. The CDR3 bases are TGTGCCAGCAGTTACGACGAGGGAGGGCCCACCGGGGAGCTGTTTTTT. Translated, it gives CASSYDEGGPTGELFF.

The chain is built from TRBV18 and TRBJ1-3; D is undetermined. Trimming pared 3 bases from V and 4 bases from J, leaving 13 bases between. The CDR3 has 15 amino acids. Germline CDR1 reads KGHSH; CDR2 reads LQKENI. The CDR3 is CASSPGVFPGNTIYF. Here the CDR3 DNA reads TGTGCCAGCTCACCTGGAGTCTTTCCGGGAAACACCATATATTTT.

J is TRBJ2-5 and V is TRBV12-5; D may correspond to TRBD1 or TRBD2 (5 bases each). The CDR3 extends over 14 amino acids. In germline, CDR1 is LGHNT, CDR2 FRNRAP. The V and J ends lost 4 bases and 3 bases respectively, with 12 bases between them. CDR3 nucleotide sequence: TGTGCTAGTGGTTCGCCCGGGACCGAAGAGACCCAGTACTTC. Its protein is CASGSPGTEETQYF.

This clonotype was seen just once. The chain employs TRBV27 and TRBJ2-1, with 9 bases fitting TRBD1. In germline, CDR1 is MNHEY, CDR2 SMNVEV (reference sequence). The J segment lost 3 bases and the V segment lost 7 bases, leaving 7 bases of the junction unmatched. CDR3 length equals 15 residues. The CDR3: CASNEGTGLYNEQFF. CDR3 sequence (DNA): TGTGCCAGCAATGAGGGGACAGGGCTCTACAATGAGCAGTTCTTC.